The table lists the clone carrying this TCR beta chain with a few counts. Its specificity is unknown. The CDR3 has 15 residues. Between the trimmed V and J ends, which lost 5 bases and 4 bases, there was a span of 14 bases. CDR1 is KGHDR and CDR2 is SFDVKD in the germline V gene. MiXCR was run by TCRdb on the 5' RACE reads, yielding one entry per CDR3 protein. The sample comprises approximately 630,000 distinct CDR3 sequences, around 7.5% of which are singletons, and over 1.5% rests with the top ten. The data were obtained in a study of identical twins. Study-level findings and limits: For out-of-frame alpha sequences shared by twins, low generation probability was in excess.

These records were also assigned to another study, of yellow fever vaccine responses in identical twins.

The V call is TRBV24-1, the J call TRBJ2-1; D might be TRBD1 (5 bases). The clonotype comes from a woman younger than 30 in good health. The sequenced material came from PBMCs. CDR3 sequence reads: CATSGLRQKYNEQFF. Written as DNA, the CDR3 is TGTGCCACCAGTGGACTGCGACAGAAATACAATGAGCAGTTCTTC.